The sequence of this TCR beta chain was determined in a study of cytomegalovirus exposure and HLA in healthy donors. Remarks on this clone: What it recognizes is unknown.

Findings of the study overall: Earlier results showed most TCR beta V segments being productive about 90% or about 30% of the time.

Use of 60 Vbeta and 13 Jbeta primers characterized the PCR. Only in-frame clones appear in the TCRdb table, and some are missing; sequencing was by immunoSEQ multiplex PCR. There are 200,000 or so clones in the sample; over 65% occur only once, and roughly 2.8% lies in the top ten. The germline V gene has CDR1 SQVTM and CDR2 ANQGSEA. V lost 7 bases to trimming and J lost 6 bases; unmatched junction nucleotides: 13. The length of the CDR3 is 14 residues. Sequencing was carried out using PBMCs. The chain couples TRBV29-1 to TRBJ1-2, with TRBD1 matching 8 bases. The TCR originated in a woman aged 50 to 60 in good health and CMV-seropositive. Here the CDR3 DNA reads TGCAGCGGACAGGGGTTGGGGGCTAGTGATGGCTACACCTTC. As protein: CSGQGLGASDGYTF.